This T cell receptor (beta chain) emerged from a study of regulatory T cells in long-lasting Graves disease. Study-wide findings and caveats: Persistent disease was characterized by preferential usage of TRBV28, TRBJ1-2 and TRBJ2-5. Patients whose Graves' disease persisted exhibited lower TCR diversity than those newly diagnosed.

Deletions cut 7 bases from V and 7 bases from J, with 13 bases between. The CDR3 extends over 12 amino acids. CDR1 and CDR2 (germline): SEHNR, FQNEAQ (reference sequence). Construction of TCR beta libraries relied on iRepertoire HTBI primers and on Arm-PCR targeting CDR3 regions. Via MiXCR, TCRdb re-called the multiplex PCR reads, giving one row per CDR3 protein. This sample carries about 460,000 distinct CDR3 sequences, 22% of them seen once, and the ten largest clones take under 15%. Regarding time point: persistent/refractory GD, antithyroid drugs over 5 years with positive TRAb. RNA from PBMCs was the source of the TCR library. As concerns this clonotype: Its antigen is still unknown.

The sequence was collected from a female donor with Graves disease. The chain employs TRBV7-9 and TRBJ2-5; D tentatively fits TRBD1 or TRBD2 (5 bases each). The source was peripheral blood mononuclear cells (PBMCs), collected when the disease was refractory, from a patient treated with antithyroid drugs. CDR3 coding DNA: TGTGCCAGCACCCTAAGAGGGGCGACCCAGTACTTC. Translated, it gives CASTLRGATQYF. Variable domain in full (rest from reference TRBV7-9 and TRBJ2-5): DTGVSQNPRHKITKRGQNVTFRCDPISEHNRLYWYRQTLGQGPEFLTYFQNEAQLEKSRLLSDRFSAERPKGSFSTLEIQRTEQGDSAMYLCASTLRGATQYFGPGTRLLVL.